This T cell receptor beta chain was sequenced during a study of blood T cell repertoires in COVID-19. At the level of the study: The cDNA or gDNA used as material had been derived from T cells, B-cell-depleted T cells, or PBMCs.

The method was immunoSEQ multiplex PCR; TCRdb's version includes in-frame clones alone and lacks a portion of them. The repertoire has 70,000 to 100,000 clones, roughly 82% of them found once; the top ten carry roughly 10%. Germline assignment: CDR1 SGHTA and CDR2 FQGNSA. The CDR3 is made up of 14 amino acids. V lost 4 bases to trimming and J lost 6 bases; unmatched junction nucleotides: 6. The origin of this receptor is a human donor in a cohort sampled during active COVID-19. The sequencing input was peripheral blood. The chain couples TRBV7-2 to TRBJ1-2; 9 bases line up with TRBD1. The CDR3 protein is CASSYGTGRDGYTF. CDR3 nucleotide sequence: TGTGCCAGCAGCTACGGGACAGGGAGGGATGGCTACACCTTC.